The present entry profiles one TCR beta chain with its context. Its antigen is still unknown. These data belong to a study of T cell responses to AZD1222 COVID-19 vaccine. Study summary: Second-dose recipients at about 4 or about 12 weeks were treated as one pooled group.

The assay was immunoSEQ multiplex PCR, and TCRdb's table has in-frame clones only and misses some. The sample lists 150,000 or so clones, over 75% occurring once. The study, taken as a whole, reports: A rise in Spike-specific TCR breadth and depth followed two AZD1222 doses. The donor cohort was predominantly white British with a female majority, and clonal diversity may have been underestimated.

The germline gives CDR1 SQVTM, CDR2 ANQGSEA. The V end lost 3 bases, the J end lost 0 bases, and 5 bases lay between the germline ends. This CDR3 contains 13 residues. This receptor was obtained from an adult in good health. The chain links TRBV29-1 to TRBJ1-4; no clear D gene. The input for sequencing was peripheral blood, taken on day 0 of AZD1222 vaccination. The CDR3 reads CSVEGTTNEKLFF. CDR3 DNA sequence: TGCAGCGTTGAGGGCACAACTAATGAAAAACTGTTTTTT.